The present T cell receptor beta chain was sequenced within a study of STAT5B mutations in CD4+ large granular lymphocyte leukemia. Whole-study findings and limits: Without HLA matching, higher CD4+ than CD8+ T-LGLL clonality could reflect small sample size. No patients shared main leukemic clonotypes, though approximately 26% appeared at low frequency elsewhere.

V was trimmed by 2 bases and J by 1 base, leaving 6 bases between them. CDR3 size: 14 residues. CDR1 is SGDLS, CDR2 YYNGEE, per germline. As concerns this clone: Its antigen is currently unknown.

Under the authors' procedure: A productive frequency of 2.59 x 10-5 was the lowest detectable. The repertoire was sequenced with immunoSEQ multiplex PCR; TCRdb's copy has only in-frame clones and lacks some. The V and J calls and clone size were taken over from that table, and D and trimming were inferred from the DNA. The data hold tens of thousands of clones, with about 88% observed a single time. The sequence was obtained from a human donor in good health. The sequencing sample was made of CD4+ T cells from blood buffy coats. The rearrangement joins TRBV9 to TRBJ2-2; D call uncertain. The CDR3 DNA is TGTGCCAGCAGCGTGAGGCAGAACACCGGGGAGCTGTTTTTT. This translates into CASSVRQNTGELFF.